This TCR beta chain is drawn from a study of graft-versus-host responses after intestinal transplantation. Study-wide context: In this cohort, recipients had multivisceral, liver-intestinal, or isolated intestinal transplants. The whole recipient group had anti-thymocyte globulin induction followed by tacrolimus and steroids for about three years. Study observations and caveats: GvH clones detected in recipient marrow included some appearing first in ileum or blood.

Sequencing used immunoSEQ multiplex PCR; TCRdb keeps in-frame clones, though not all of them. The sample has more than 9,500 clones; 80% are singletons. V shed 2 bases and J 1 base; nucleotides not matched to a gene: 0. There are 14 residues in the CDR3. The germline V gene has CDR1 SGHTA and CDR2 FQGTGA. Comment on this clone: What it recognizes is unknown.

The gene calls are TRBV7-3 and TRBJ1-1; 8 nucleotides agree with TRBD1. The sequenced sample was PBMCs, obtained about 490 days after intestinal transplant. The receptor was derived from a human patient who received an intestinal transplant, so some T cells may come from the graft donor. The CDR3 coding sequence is TGTGCCAGCAGCTTAGGACAGGGGAACACTGAAGCTTTCTTT. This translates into CASSLGQGNTEAFF.